This is a list of T cell receptor beta chains from one sample in a study of cytomegalovirus exposure and HLA in healthy donors. Profiling relied on immunoSEQ multiplex PCR, and the TCRdb table lists in-frame clones only, not all of them. The data hold roughly 300,000 clones, with 86% observed a single time. Sequenced sample: PBMCs. The receptors derive from a woman aged 18-29 years in good health and CMV-seronegative. The CDR3 runs from the conserved cysteine through the conserved F or W. D genes are given only for firm matches. Expanded clones get a size class; other rows say once, few or many, or leave the size out.

cdr3_length	d_call	j_call	clone_size	v_call	cdr3_aa	cdr3_nt
14	-	TRBJ2-2	-	TRBV6-1	CASSELQGVGELFF	TGTGCCAGCAGTGAACTACAGGGCGTGGGGGAGCTGTTTTTT
12	-	TRBJ2-7	-	TRBV15	CATSVGSYEQYF	TGTGCCACCAGCGTCGGGTCCTACGAGCAGTACTTC
14	-	TRBJ2-5	-	TRBV5-6	CASSFPTTQETQYF	TGTGCCAGCAGCTTTCCGACAACACAAGAGACCCAGTACTTC
14	-	TRBJ2-7	few	TRBV25-1	CASSGRQAGYEQYF	TGTGCCAGCAGTGGCAGACAGGCTGGCTACGAGCAGTACTTC
14	-	TRBJ2-1	-	TRBV6-5	CASSARGVYNEQFF	TGTGCCAGCAGTGCACGCGGGGTATACAATGAGCAGTTCTTC
14	-	TRBJ2-3	-	TRBV5-1	CASSLSVSTDTQYF	TGCGCCAGCAGCTTGTCAGTTAGCACAGATACGCAGTATTTT
14	-	TRBJ1-5	-	TRBV6-5	CASRPTSGNQPQHF	TGTGCCAGCAGACCCACCTCGGGAAATCAGCCCCAGCATTTT
15	TRBD1	TRBJ2-7	-	TRBV9	CASSVGGQGSYEQYF	TGTGCCAGCAGCGTAGGTGGACAGGGCTCCTACGAGCAGTACTTC
16	TRBD1	TRBJ2-2	-	TRBV7-3	CASSLDRDSQTGELFF	TGTGCCAGCAGCTTAGACCGGGACAGCCAAACCGGGGAGCTGTTTTTT
15	TRBD1	TRBJ2-1	-	TRBV4-2	CASSQDGTGYNEQFF	TGTGCCAGCAGCCAAGATGGGACAGGGTACAATGAGCAGTTCTTC
16	TRBD2	TRBJ2-5	-	TRBV9	CASSVTSGQYQETQYF	TGTGCCAGCAGCGTAACTAGCGGGCAGTACCAAGAGACCCAGTACTTC
13	-	TRBJ1-4	-	TRBV6-5	CASSFTTNEKLFF	TGTGCCAGCAGTTTTACAACTAATGAAAAACTGTTTTTT
14	-	TRBJ2-7	-	TRBV21-1	CASSAPGQVYEQYF	TGTGCCAGCAGCGCACCGGGACAGGTCTACGAGCAGTACTTC
13	-	TRBJ1-4	-	TRBV27	CASSPGANEKLFF	TGTGCCAGCAGTCCAGGGGCTAATGAAAAACTGTTTTTT
17	-	TRBJ1-2	-	TRBV4-3	CASSQDGRQATAPGYTF	TGCGCCAGCAGCCAAGATGGTAGGCAGGCTACTGCCCCCGGCTACACCTTC
14	-	TRBJ2-7	few	TRBV6-5	CASTLGATSYEQYF	TGTGCCAGCACCCTAGGGGCTACTTCCTACGAGCAGTACTTC
15	-	TRBJ2-2	-	TRBV9	CASSLNREYTGELFF	TGTGCCAGCAGCCTCAACAGGGAATACACCGGGGAGCTGTTTTTT
12	-	TRBJ2-7	-	TRBV27	CASRGGAREQYF	TGTGCCAGCAGGGGGGGGGCCAGGGAGCAGTACTTC
14	-	TRBJ1-5	-	TRBV6-1	CASSEQYSNQPQHF	TGTGCCAGCAGTGAACAGTATAGCAATCAGCCCCAGCATTTT
18	TRBD2	TRBJ2-7	-	TRBV27	CASSLEAASGTFTYEQYF	TGTGCCAGCAGTTTAGAGGCGGCTAGCGGGACCTTCACCTACGAGCAGTACTTC
17	-	TRBJ1-2	-	TRBV6-1	CASSEMAGAQANYGYTF	TGTGCCAGCAGTGAAATGGCAGGGGCGCAGGCTAACTATGGCTACACCTTC
18	-	TRBJ1-3	-	TRBV28	CASTSSGRTPISGNTIYF	TGTGCCAGCACCTCCTCCGGCCGGACTCCTATCTCTGGAAACACCATATATTTT
16	TRBD2	TRBJ2-2	-	TRBV7-8	CASSSPVAGVTGELFF	TGTGCCAGCAGCTCACCGGTAGCGGGAGTGACCGGGGAGCTGTTTTTT
13	TRBD1	TRBJ1-1	-	TRBV29-1	CSVGTGGGTEAFF	TGCAGCGTAGGAACAGGGGGTGGAACTGAAGCTTTCTTT
13	-	TRBJ1-5	-	TRBV6-1	CASRDQGLQPQHF	TGTGCCAGCAGGGACCAGGGGTTGCAGCCCCAGCATTTT
11	TRBD2	TRBJ2-5	-	TRBV6-5	CASSYRGAQYF	TGTGCCAGCAGTTACCGGGGGGCCCAGTACTTC
15	TRBD2	TRBJ2-2	once	TRBV10-3	CAVSGRAFDTGELFF	TGTGCCGTCAGCGGGAGGGCCTTTGACACCGGGGAGCTGTTTTTT
13	TRBD1	TRBJ2-5	-	TRBV29-1	CSAGQGLLETQYF	TGCAGCGCTGGACAGGGGCTTTTAGAGACCCAGTACTTC
17	TRBD2	TRBJ2-7	-	TRBV7-2	CASSRSTSGGPYYEQYF	TGTGCCAGCAGCCGTTCGACTAGCGGGGGGCCATACTACGAGCAGTACTTC
15	TRBD2	TRBJ2-7	-	TRBV4-3	CASSQAWRGAHEQYF	TGCGCCAGCAGCCAGGCGTGGCGGGGGGCCCACGAGCAGTACTTC
14	-	TRBJ2-7	-	TRBV6-6	CASSFRGSSYEQYF	TGTGCCAGCAGTTTCAGAGGGAGCTCCTACGAGCAGTACTTC
15	TRBD2	TRBJ2-1	-	TRBV29-1	CSVLGLAGGDNEQFF	TGCAGCGTCCTCGGACTAGCGGGAGGCGACAATGAGCAGTTCTTC
17	TRBD2	TRBJ2-1	-	TRBV9	CASSVEGLAGPYNEQFF	TGTGCCAGCAGCGTAGAGGGACTAGCGGGCCCCTACAATGAGCAGTTCTTC
13	-	TRBJ2-7	-	TRBV6-6	CASSYTGYYEQYF	TGTGCCAGCAGTTACACAGGGTACTACGAGCAGTACTTC
15	TRBD1	TRBJ2-2	few	TRBV12-5	CASGRTGTGAGELFF	TGTGCTAGTGGCCGAACCGGGACAGGGGCCGGGGAGCTGTTTTTT
14	-	TRBJ2-7	-	TRBV7-2	CASSQVQFSYEQYF	TGTGCCAGCAGCCAAGTTCAGTTCTCCTACGAGCAGTACTTC
13	-	TRBJ1-1	few	TRBV30	CAWSADFSTEAFF	TGTGCCTGGAGCGCGGACTTTTCCACTGAAGCTTTCTTT
11	TRBD2	TRBJ2-2	-	TRBV6-6	CAGGVTGELFF	TGTGCCGGGGGGGTCACCGGGGAGCTGTTTTTT
17	TRBD1	TRBJ2-1	-	TRBV4-3	CASSQVWRDRGQNEQFF	TGCGCCAGCAGCCAAGTTTGGAGGGACAGGGGGCAGAATGAGCAGTTCTTC
15	-	TRBJ2-7	-	TRBV4-1	CASSQAAGAPYEQYF	TGCGCCAGCAGCCAAGCCGCCGGTGCCCCCTACGAGCAGTACTTC
14	TRBD1	TRBJ1-1	-	TRBV27	CASSPGQGWTEAFF	TGTGCCAGCAGCCCGGGACAGGGGTGGACTGAAGCTTTCTTT
16	TRBD2	TRBJ2-1	-	TRBV2	CASRGTSGRVGNEQFF	TGTGCCAGCAGGGGGACTAGCGGGAGGGTGGGGAATGAGCAGTTCTTC
13	-	TRBJ1-1	-	TRBV19	CASRRQEDTEAFF	TGTGCCAGTAGACGACAGGAAGACACTGAAGCTTTCTTT
15	-	TRBJ2-6	-	TRBV5-5	CASSNTGSGANVLTF	TGTGCCAGCAGCAATACAGGGTCTGGGGCCAACGTCCTGACTTTC
16	TRBD2	TRBJ2-3	-	TRBV7-3	CASSPGTSVTTDTQYF	TGTGCCAGCAGCCCCGGGACTAGCGTAACGACAGATACGCAGTATTTT
15	-	TRBJ2-2	-	TRBV5-1	CASRTEDANTGELFF	TGCGCCAGCAGGACGGAGGACGCGAACACCGGGGAGCTGTTTTTT
13	-	TRBJ2-7	-	TRBV6-5	CATGDPGGYEQYF	TGTGCCACCGGGGACCCCGGGGGATACGAGCAGTACTTC
13	-	TRBJ1-2	-	TRBV15	CATSRDPGDGYTF	TGTGCCACCAGCAGAGATCCAGGCGATGGCTACACCTTC